Sequencing of this TCR beta chain was carried out in a study of shared clonotypes between healthy human individuals. Study conclusions and caveats: When compared with the clonotypes that were shared by all four sorted-subset donors, the non-shared clonotypes turned out to have lower generation probabilities.

Per the germline V gene, CDR1 is SEHNR and CDR2 is FQNEAQ (reference sequence). Trimming left V 6 bases short and J 5 bases short, with 13 bases between. The CDR3 is 13 residues long. Points on this clone: Its antigen is unidentified.

Sequencing used immunoSEQ multiplex PCR; TCRdb keeps in-frame clones, though not all of them. The sample has roughly 640,000 clones, under 80% seen once; the top ten hold around 1.6%. The chain carries TRBV7-9 and TRBJ1-1; D not certain. The sample was memory CD4+ T cells sorted from blood. The subset here: CD45RA-negative fraction. The sequence was obtained from a woman in her twenties or thirties in good health. DNA of the CDR3: TGTGCCAGCAGTTCTACAACTGGAACTGAAGCTTTCTTT. As protein: CASSSTTGTEAFF.